Presented here are 11 T cell receptor beta chains from one specimen sequenced in a study of CD8 T cells in Susac syndrome. Random-hexamer reverse transcription was applied to about 0.5 to 1 ug RNA. TCRdb called the immunoSEQ multiplex PCR reads again in MiXCR, with one record for every CDR3 protein. This table holds around 150,000 distinct CDR3 sequences, about 94% found once. The specimen was CD8+ T cells from PBMCs. The receptors originated from a human donor in good health.

The chain has TRBV11-2 and TRBJ2-3; no clear D gene. This CDR3 spans 12 amino acids. CDR1 is SGHAT and CDR2 is FQNNGV in the germline V gene. Trimming removed 5 bases from V and 2 bases from J, with 5 bases in between. The CDR3 nucleotides are TGTGCCAGCAGCGCGCACACAGATACGCAGTATTTT. Amino acids: CASSAHTDTQYF.

This clonotype has more than one count but fewer than ten. This chain links TRBV9 with TRBJ2-1, with unresolved D. Trimming cost V 2 bases and J 0 bases, with 6 bases left between them. CDR1 is SGDLS and CDR2 is YYNGEE in the germline V gene. The CDR3 consists of 14 residues. The CDR3 here is CASSVDSSYNEQFF. In nucleotides, the CDR3 is TGTGCCAGCAGCGTGGATTCCTCCTACAATGAGCAGTTCTTC.

This clonotype was recorded once. This chain joins TRBV3-1 and TRBJ2-2, with TRBD2 as a possible D gene (6 bases). The CDR3 runs 16 residues. The V gene's germline CDR1 is LGHDT and CDR2 YNNKEL (reference sequence). Between the trimmed V and J ends, which lost 2 bases and 5 bases, there was a span of 15 bases. In nucleotides, the CDR3 is TGTGCCAGCAGCCAAAACCGGGACTTCATGACCGGGGAGCTGTTTTTT. Residues: CASSQNRDFMTGELFF.

The chain couples TRBV20-1 to TRBJ1-4; the D gene is possibly TRBD1 (5 bases). Germline CDR1 and CDR2: DFQATT and SNEGSKA (reference sequence). The CDR3 length is 14 residues. The V end was cut by 0 bases, the J end by 8 bases, with 13 bases between. CDR3 nucleotides: TGCAGTGCTAGAGATTGGGGCGCAGGGGAAAAACTGTTTTTT. It encodes CSARDWGAGEKLFF.

The chain joins TRBV15 to TRBJ1-1; TRBD1 might be the D (5 bases). This CDR3 is 12 amino acids long. CDR1 and CDR2 (germline): LNHNV, YYDKDF (reference sequence). V was clipped by 6 bases and J by 8 bases, with 13 bases between them. For the CDR3, the DNA is TGTGCCACCAGATCAATCTGGGGGGAAGCTTTCTTT. Residues: CATRSIWGEAFF.

J is TRBJ2-2 and V is TRBV19; no clear D. V lost 8 bases and J 1 base, leaving 14 bases between the germline ends. This CDR3 spans 15 amino acids. From germline, CDR1 is LNHDA and CDR2 SQIVND (reference sequence). The CDR3 sequence: CASLQFPGNTGELFF. The DNA for the CDR3 is TGTGCCAGTCTCCAGTTCCCCGGGAACACCGGGGAGCTGTTTTTT.

This chain links TRBV6-6 with TRBJ1-5; D remains ambiguous. This CDR3 region has 14 residues. V lost 4 bases and J lost 3, with 10 bases in between. CDR1 and CDR2 (germline): MNHNY, SVGAGI (reference sequence). The CDR3 bases are TGTGCCAGCAGTTTATCAGGCCCCAATCAGCCCCAGCATTTT. Translation: CASSLSGPNQPQHF.

V usage is TRBV7-8 and J usage is TRBJ2-2, with D unclear. This CDR3 spans 11 amino acids. Germline V gives CDR1 SGHVS, CDR2 FQNEAQ. V dropped 8 bases and J dropped 6 bases, with 7 bases sitting between them. This CDR3 reads CASESAGELFF. The CDR3 coding sequence is TGTGCCAGCGAATCGGCCGGGGAGCTGTTTTTT. The full variable domain, completed using reference TRBV7-8 and TRBJ2-2, is GAGVSQSPRYKVAKRGQDVALRCDPISGHVSLFWYQQALGQGPEFLTYFQNEAQLDKSGLPSDRFFAERPEGSVSTLKIQRTQQEDSAVYLCASESAGELFFGEGSRLTVL.

The chain recombines TRBV27 with TRBJ2-7; D uncertain. With 6 bases removed from V and 5 bases from J, the gap between germline ends came to 14 bases. Germline V gives CDR1 MNHEY, CDR2 SMNVEV (reference sequence). The CDR3 sequence is 13 residues long. The CDR3 nucleotides read TGTGCCAGCAGCCCAACGTGGGCGGACGAGCAGTACTTC. This translates into CASSPTWADEQYF.

This clonotype was recorded once. The rearrangement uses TRBV6-1 and TRBJ1-4; weak D call: TRBD1 (5 bases). The germline V gene has CDR1 MNHNS and CDR2 SASEGT. V dropped 8 bases and J dropped 6 bases, with 16 bases sitting between them. CDR3 size: 14 residues. DNA of the CDR3: TGTGCCAGCGGGAGCAGGGCATACGATGAAAAACTGTTTTTT. The encoded protein is CASGSRAYDEKLFF.

This clonotype was seen more than once but under ten times. V gene TRBV27 combines with J gene TRBJ1-5; no reliable D call. The V gene lost 3 bases and the J gene lost 2 bases, with 5 bases spanning the gap. The CDR3 extends over 13 amino acids. CDR1 and CDR2 (germline): MNHEY, SMNVEV (reference sequence). CDR3 nucleotide sequence: TGTGCCAGCAGTTTCCAGGGCAATCAGCCCCAGCATTTT. The encoded protein is CASSFQGNQPQHF.